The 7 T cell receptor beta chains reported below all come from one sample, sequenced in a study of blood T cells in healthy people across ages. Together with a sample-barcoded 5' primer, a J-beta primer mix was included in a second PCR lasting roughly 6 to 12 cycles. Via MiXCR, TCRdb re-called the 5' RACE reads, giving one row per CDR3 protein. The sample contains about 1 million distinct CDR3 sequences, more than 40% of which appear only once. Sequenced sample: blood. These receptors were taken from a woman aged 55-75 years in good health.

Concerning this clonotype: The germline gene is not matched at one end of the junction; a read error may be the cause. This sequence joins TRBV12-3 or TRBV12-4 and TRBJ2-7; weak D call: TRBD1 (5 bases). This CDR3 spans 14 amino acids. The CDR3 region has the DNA TGTGCCTGCAGTAGGGGCCGGACACGTTACGAGCAGTACTTC. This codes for CACSRGRTRYEQYF.

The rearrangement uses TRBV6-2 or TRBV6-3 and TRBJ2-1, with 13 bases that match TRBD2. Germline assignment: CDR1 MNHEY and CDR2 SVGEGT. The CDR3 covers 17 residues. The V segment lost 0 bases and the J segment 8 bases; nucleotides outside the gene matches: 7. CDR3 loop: CASSYSRTSGRIDEQFF. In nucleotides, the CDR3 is TGTGCCAGCAGTTACTCGCGGACTAGCGGGAGAATCGATGAGCAGTTCTTC.

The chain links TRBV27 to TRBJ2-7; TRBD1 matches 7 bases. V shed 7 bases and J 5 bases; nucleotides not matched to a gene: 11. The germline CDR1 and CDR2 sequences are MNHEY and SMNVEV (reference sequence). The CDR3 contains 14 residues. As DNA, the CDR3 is TGTGCCAGCAACATCGACAGGGAAGGGGACGAGCAGTACTTC. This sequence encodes CASNIDREGDEQYF.

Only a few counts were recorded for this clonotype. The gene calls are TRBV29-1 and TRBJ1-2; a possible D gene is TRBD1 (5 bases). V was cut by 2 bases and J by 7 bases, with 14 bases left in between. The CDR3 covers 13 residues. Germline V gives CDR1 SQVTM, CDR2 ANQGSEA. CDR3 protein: CSVESNQGRGYTF. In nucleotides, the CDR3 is TGCAGCGTTGAATCGAACCAGGGACGTGGCTACACCTTC.

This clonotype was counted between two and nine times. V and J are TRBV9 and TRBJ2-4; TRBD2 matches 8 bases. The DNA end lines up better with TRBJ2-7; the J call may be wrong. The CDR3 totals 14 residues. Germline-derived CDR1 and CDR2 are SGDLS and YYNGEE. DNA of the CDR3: TGTGCCAGCAGCGGTAGCGGGATGGGCTACGAGCAGTACTTC. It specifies CASSGSGMGYEQYF.

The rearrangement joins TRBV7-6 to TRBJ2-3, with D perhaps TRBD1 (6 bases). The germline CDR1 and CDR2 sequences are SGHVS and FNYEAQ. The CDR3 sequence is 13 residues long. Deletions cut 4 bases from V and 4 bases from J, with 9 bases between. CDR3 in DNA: TGTGCCAGCAGCTCAGCAGGGGCAGATACGCAGTATTTT. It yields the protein CASSSAGADTQYF.

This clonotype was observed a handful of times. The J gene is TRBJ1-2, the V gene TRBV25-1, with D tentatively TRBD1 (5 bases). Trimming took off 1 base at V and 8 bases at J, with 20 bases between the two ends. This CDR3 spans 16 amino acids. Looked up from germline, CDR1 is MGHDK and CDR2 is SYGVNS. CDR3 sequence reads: CASSESVRRGANGYTF. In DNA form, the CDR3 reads TGTGCCAGCAGTGAATCGGTTAGGAGGGGCGCTAACGGCTACACCTTC.